These T cell receptor beta chains were read from a single sample in a study of CD8+CD57+ T cells in acquired aplastic anemia. TCRdb redid the calling of the reads with MiXCR, one entry per CDR3 protein. This table holds around 430,000 distinct CDR3 sequences, about a third found once. The sample was sorted CD4+, CD8+, or CD8+CD57+ T cells (not recorded which) from PBMCs. Receptors were obtained from a human donor with aplastic anemia. Both conserved end residues are part of each CDR3. A D gene is named only where the DNA matches it firmly. The size field is filled for only some rows; it gives once, few, many or a size class.

v_call: TRBV11-2; clone_size: few; j_call: TRBJ2-1; d_call: NA; cdr3_aa: CASSLPLSSYNEQFF; cdr3_nt: TGTGCCAGCAGCTTACCCTTGAGCTCCTACAATGAGCAGTTCTTC
v_call: TRBV20-1; clone_size: many; j_call: TRBJ1-2; d_call: NA; cdr3_aa: CSAREDRIYTF; cdr3_nt: TGCAGTGCTAGAGAGGATCGCATCTACACCTTC
v_call: TRBV19; clone_size: NA; j_call: TRBJ2-5; d_call: TRBD2; cdr3_aa: CASSIAGGPKETQYF; cdr3_nt: TGTGCCAGTAGTATTGCGGGGGGCCCCAAAGAGACCCAGTACTTC
v_call: TRBV5-6; clone_size: few; j_call: TRBJ2-7; d_call: NA; cdr3_aa: CASSLLEQSYEQYF; cdr3_nt: TGTGCCAGCAGCTTGTTGGAGCAGTCCTACGAGCAGTACTTC
v_call: TRBV7-2; clone_size: few; j_call: TRBJ2-3; d_call: NA; cdr3_aa: CASSFRGSDTQYF; cdr3_nt: TGTGCCAGCAGCTTTCGGGGATCAGATACGCAGTATTTT
v_call: TRBV11-2; clone_size: NA; j_call: TRBJ2-7; d_call: TRBD2; cdr3_aa: CASSSVSGRALEQYF; cdr3_nt: TGTGCCAGCAGCTCCGTTAGCGGGAGGGCTCTAGAGCAGTACTTC
v_call: TRBV5-1; clone_size: once; j_call: TRBJ1-1; d_call: NA; cdr3_aa: CASSLDISHLSEAFF; cdr3_nt: TGCGCCAGCAGCTTGGACATAAGCCATCTTTCTGAAGCTTTCTTT
v_call: TRBV2; clone_size: many; j_call: TRBJ2-5; d_call: NA; cdr3_aa: CASSKLETQYF; cdr3_nt: TGTGCCAGCAGCAAGCTAGAGACCCAGTACTTC
v_call: TRBV27; clone_size: few; j_call: TRBJ1-2; d_call: NA; cdr3_aa: CASSLWARGTLYGYTF; cdr3_nt: TGTGCCAGCAGTTTATGGGCACGGGGGACTCTCTATGGCTACACCTTC
v_call: TRBV20-1; clone_size: NA; j_call: TRBJ2-3; d_call: TRBD2; cdr3_aa: CSAPPGTKNTDTQYF; cdr3_nt: TGCAGTGCCCCTCCCGGGACTAAAAACACAGATACGCAGTATTTT
v_call: TRBV7-2; clone_size: few; j_call: TRBJ2-1; d_call: TRBD2; cdr3_aa: CASSLTSPNEQFF; cdr3_nt: TGTGCCAGCAGCTTGACTAGCCCCAATGAGCAGTTCTTC
v_call: TRBV2; clone_size: few; j_call: TRBJ2-1; d_call: NA; cdr3_aa: CASSEGGLPYNEQFF; cdr3_nt: TGTGCCAGCAGTGAAGGGGGACTCCCGTACAATGAGCAGTTCTTC
v_call: TRBV6-1; clone_size: few; j_call: TRBJ2-7; d_call: NA; cdr3_aa: CASTHQTGAGREQYF; cdr3_nt: TGTGCCAGCACCCACCAGACAGGGGCCGGGAGGGAGCAGTACTTC
v_call: TRBV10-3; clone_size: once; j_call: TRBJ2-3; d_call: TRBD2; cdr3_aa: CAISEELAGVGDTQYF; cdr3_nt: TGTGCCATCAGTGAGGAACTAGCGGGGGTAGGGGATACGCAGTATTTT
v_call: TRBV19; clone_size: many; j_call: TRBJ2-7; d_call: NA; cdr3_aa: CASSRDIPPYEQYF; cdr3_nt: TGTGCCAGTAGCAGGGACATCCCACCCTACGAGCAGTACTTC
v_call: TRBV20-1; clone_size: NA; j_call: TRBJ2-7; d_call: NA; cdr3_aa: CSGTLSTYEQYF; cdr3_nt: TGCAGTGGTACGCTTTCAACCTACGAGCAGTACTTC
v_call: TRBV7-3; clone_size: NA; j_call: TRBJ2-5; d_call: NA; cdr3_aa: CASRAAGAGETQYF; cdr3_nt: TGTGCCAGCAGGGCCGCAGGGGCGGGGGAGACCCAGTACTTC
v_call: TRBV20-1; clone_size: few; j_call: TRBJ2-1; d_call: NA; cdr3_aa: CSPKDGRVPYNEQFF; cdr3_nt: TGCAGTCCTAAGGATGGGAGAGTCCCTTACAATGAGCAGTTCTTC
v_call: TRBV7-8; clone_size: few; j_call: TRBJ1-1; d_call: NA; cdr3_aa: CASSALRGVGTEAFF; cdr3_nt: TGTGCCAGCAGCGCCCTCCGGGGGGTGGGCACTGAAGCTTTCTTT
v_call: TRBV28; clone_size: NA; j_call: TRBJ2-7; d_call: NA; cdr3_aa: CASSLSGGGSSYEQYF; cdr3_nt: TGTGCCAGCAGTTTGAGTGGGGGCGGTAGCTCCTACGAGCAGTACTTC
v_call: TRBV20-1; clone_size: many; j_call: TRBJ2-6; d_call: NA; cdr3_aa: CSARATGTGANVLTF; cdr3_nt: TGCAGTGCTAGAGCTACAGGGACTGGGGCCAACGTCCTGACTTTC
v_call: TRBV24-1; clone_size: many; j_call: TRBJ1-2; d_call: NA; cdr3_aa: CATSGGHSRQLSYGYTF; cdr3_nt: TGTGCCACCAGTGGGGGCCACTCCCGTCAACTGAGCTATGGCTACACCTTC
v_call: TRBV24-1; clone_size: NA; j_call: TRBJ2-5; d_call: TRBD1; cdr3_aa: CATSDQQRDSQYF; cdr3_nt: TGTGCCACCAGTGACCAGCAACGGGACAGCCAGTACTTC
v_call: TRBV6-1; clone_size: NA; j_call: TRBJ2-7; d_call: NA; cdr3_aa: CASTGDSAGHF; cdr3_nt: TGTGCCAGCACCGGGGACTCAGCAGGGCACTTC
v_call: TRBV20-1; clone_size: many; j_call: TRBJ1-5; d_call: NA; cdr3_aa: CSALDSNQPQHF; cdr3_nt: TGCAGTGCTTTGGACAGCAATCAGCCCCAGCATTTT
v_call: TRBV20-1; clone_size: many; j_call: TRBJ1-6; d_call: NA; cdr3_aa: CSATTTQGYNSPLHF; cdr3_nt: TGCAGTGCTACGACCACGCAGGGCTATAATTCACCCCTCCACTTT
v_call: TRBV19; clone_size: few; j_call: TRBJ1-4; d_call: NA; cdr3_aa: CASTVGPRVPNEKLFF; cdr3_nt: TGTGCCAGTACGGTGGGGCCAAGAGTACCGAATGAAAAACTGTTTTTT
v_call: TRBV20-1; clone_size: many; j_call: TRBJ1-1; d_call: NA; cdr3_aa: CSARWDANTEAFF; cdr3_nt: TGCAGTGCCAGGTGGGACGCTAACACTGAAGCTTTCTTT
v_call: TRBV29-1; clone_size: NA; j_call: TRBJ1-2; d_call: NA; cdr3_aa: CSAGAQGYGYTF; cdr3_nt: TGCAGCGCCGGGGCACAGGGCTATGGCTACACCTTC
v_call: TRBV7-2; clone_size: few; j_call: TRBJ1-2; d_call: NA; cdr3_aa: CASSRDLGYTF; cdr3_nt: TGTGCCAGCAGTAGAGATTTAGGCTACACCTTC
v_call: TRBV19; clone_size: many; j_call: TRBJ2-1; d_call: TRBD2; cdr3_aa: CASSIGLAGNEQFF; cdr3_nt: TGTGCCAGTAGTATTGGGCTAGCGGGGAATGAGCAGTTCTTC
v_call: TRBV10-3; clone_size: NA; j_call: TRBJ2-5; d_call: TRBD1; cdr3_aa: CAITWTGGVVETQYF; cdr3_nt: TGTGCCATCACTTGGACAGGGGGAGTTGTGGAGACCCAGTACTTC
v_call: TRBV19; clone_size: many; j_call: TRBJ2-3; d_call: NA; cdr3_aa: CASTLGLDGDTQYF; cdr3_nt: TGTGCCAGCACTTTAGGACTGGATGGAGATACGCAGTATTTT
v_call: TRBV24-1; clone_size: many; j_call: TRBJ1-5; d_call: TRBD1; cdr3_aa: CATSQTGINNQPQHF; cdr3_nt: TGTGCCACCAGCCAGACAGGGATCAACAATCAGCCCCAGCATTTT
v_call: TRBV24-1; clone_size: NA; j_call: TRBJ1-6; d_call: NA; cdr3_aa: CATSARAGVANSPLHF; cdr3_nt: TGTGCCACCAGTGCTCGGGCAGGTGTGGCTAATTCACCCCTCCACTTT
v_call: TRBV20-1; clone_size: once; j_call: TRBJ1-3; d_call: NA; cdr3_aa: CSASSFGPRSGNTIYF; cdr3_nt: TGCAGTGCCAGCTCATTCGGGCCACGCTCTGGAAACACCATATATTTT
v_call: TRBV20-1; clone_size: few; j_call: TRBJ1-5; d_call: NA; cdr3_aa: CSASSPGPRGQPQHF; cdr3_nt: TGCAGTGCTTCGAGTCCGGGACCCCGAGGGCAGCCCCAGCATTTT
v_call: TRBV5-1; clone_size: NA; j_call: TRBJ2-7; d_call: NA; cdr3_aa: CASSLGQASSYEQYF; cdr3_nt: TGCGCCAGCAGCTTGGGTCAGGCGAGCTCCTACGAGCAGTACTTC
v_call: TRBV3-1; clone_size: few; j_call: TRBJ1-2; d_call: TRBD1; cdr3_aa: CASSQDPWTGASTGGYTF; cdr3_nt: TGTGCCAGCAGCCAAGATCCATGGACAGGGGCCTCCACGGGTGGCTACACCTTC
v_call: TRBV4-3; clone_size: few; j_call: TRBJ2-2; d_call: NA; cdr3_aa: CASSQVLGAMGTGELFF; cdr3_nt: TGCGCCAGCAGCCAGGTCCTCGGGGCCATGGGCACCGGGGAGCTGTTTTTT
v_call: TRBV28; clone_size: once; j_call: TRBJ1-2; d_call: NA; cdr3_aa: CASSITGTPGGYTF; cdr3_nt: TGTGCCAGCAGTATAACCGGGACACCCGGAGGCTACACCTTC
v_call: TRBV6-1; clone_size: NA; j_call: TRBJ1-3; d_call: NA; cdr3_aa: CASRGTETAAGNTIYF; cdr3_nt: TGTGCCAGCAGGGGAACGGAGACAGCGGCTGGAAACACCATATATTTT
v_call: TRBV29-1; clone_size: NA; j_call: TRBJ2-5; d_call: TRBD2; cdr3_aa: CSSGGTQYF; cdr3_nt: TGCAGCTCGGGGGGGACCCAGTACTTC
v_call: TRBV7-2; clone_size: many; j_call: TRBJ2-7; d_call: NA; cdr3_aa: CASTRLGPAYEQYF; cdr3_nt: TGTGCCAGCACGCGTTTAGGGCCGGCCTACGAGCAGTACTTC
v_call: TRBV12-3/TRBV12-4; clone_size: many; j_call: TRBJ2-7; d_call: NA; cdr3_aa: CASKREGVEQYF; cdr3_nt: TGTGCCAGCAAAAGGGAGGGGGTCGAGCAGTACTTC
v_call: TRBV7-2; clone_size: few; j_call: TRBJ2-7; d_call: TRBD1; cdr3_aa: CASSQWDSYEQYF; cdr3_nt: TGTGCCAGCAGTCAGTGGGACAGCTACGAGCAGTACTTC
v_call: TRBV7-9; clone_size: many; j_call: TRBJ2-3; d_call: NA; cdr3_aa: CASSNRDWVDTQYF; cdr3_nt: TGTGCCAGCAGCAACAGGGATTGGGTAGATACGCAGTATTTT
v_call: TRBV7-2; clone_size: NA; j_call: TRBJ1-5; d_call: NA; cdr3_aa: CASSLTTFQPQHF; cdr3_nt: TGTGCCAGCAGCTTAACAACTTTCCAGCCCCAGCATTTT
v_call: TRBV5-1; clone_size: NA; j_call: TRBJ2-7; d_call: TRBD2; cdr3_aa: CASSLLAGSSEEQYF; cdr3_nt: TGCGCCAGCAGCCTGCTAGCGGGGTCGTCGGAAGAGCAGTACTTC
v_call: TRBV4-1; clone_size: NA; j_call: TRBJ2-1; d_call: NA; cdr3_aa: CASSQVDWAAVDEQFF; cdr3_nt: TGCGCCAGCAGCCAAGTCGATTGGGCGGCGGTAGATGAGCAGTTCTTC